These 24 T cell receptor beta chains share one sample of origin, sequenced in a study of control samples from healthy donors and cancer patients. TCRdb's table, derived via immunoSEQ multiplex PCR, lists solely in-frame clones and lacks some. The sample has around 92,000 clones, almost 85% seen once. The sequenced material came from blood. Receptors were obtained from a man aged 55 to 69 in good health.

V gene TRBV29-1 combines with J gene TRBJ2-7; the D gene is possibly TRBD1 (5 bases). Trimming pared 8 bases from V and 7 bases from J, leaving 21 bases between. Germline V CDR1 and CDR2: SQVTM, ANQGSEA. The length of the CDR3 is 13 residues. In DNA, the CDR3 is TGCAGCTCTTTATCCGACAGACCTCCGGAGCAGTACTTC. Protein: CSSLSDRPPEQYF.

This rearrangement joins TRBV2 to TRBJ2-5; a weak D match, TRBD2 (5 bases). The V end lost 4 bases, the J end lost 2 bases, and 20 bases lay between the germline ends. There are 17 residues in the CDR3. Germline V lookup: CDR1 SNHLY, CDR2 FYNNEI. The CDR3 region has the DNA TGTGCCAGCAGTGGATCACATCGTGGACTTTTGCAAGAGACCCAGTACTTC. Protein product: CASSGSHRGLLQETQYF. The full variable domain, rest sourced from reference TRBV2 and TRBJ2-5, is EPEVTQTPSHQVTQMGQEVILRCVPISNHLYFYWYRQILGQKVEFLVSFYNNEISEKSEIFDDQFSVERPDGSNFTLKIRSTKLEDSAMYFCASSGSHRGLLQETQYFGPGTRLLVL.

This chain links TRBV7-8 with TRBJ2-3; D remains unclear. V was trimmed by 5 bases and J by 3 bases, leaving 12 bases between them. From germline, CDR1 is SGHVS and CDR2 FQNEAQ. CDR3 length: 14 amino acids. CDR3 protein: CASSPGLATDTQYF. The CDR3 bases are TGTGCCAGCAGCCCGGGCTTGGCGACAGATACGCAGTATTTT. The full variable domain, rest sourced from reference TRBV7-8 and TRBJ2-3, is GAGVSQSPRYKVAKRGQDVALRCDPISGHVSLFWYQQALGQGPEFLTYFQNEAQLDKSGLPSDRFFAERPEGSVSTLKIQRTQQEDSAVYLCASSPGLATDTQYFGPGTRLTVL.

This rearrangement joins TRBV24-1 to TRBJ2-1; no definite D call. Germline CDR1 KGHDR, CDR2 SFDVKD. The CDR3 covers 14 residues. V lost 3 bases and J 0 bases, leaving 5 bases between the germline ends. The CDR3 loop is CATSDISSYNEQFF. The CDR3 DNA follows: TGTGCCACCAGTGATATCAGCTCCTACAATGAGCAGTTCTTC.

The rearrangement uses TRBV10-3 and TRBJ2-7; D gene unclear. Germline CDR1 ENHRY, CDR2 SYGVKD. The CDR3 is 15 residues long. Trimming took off 0 bases at V and 6 bases at J, with 15 bases between the two ends. CDR3 DNA: TGTGCCATCAGTGAGTCGGGGTCAGAGTGGTCCGAGCAGTACTTC. This translates into CAISESGSEWSEQYF.

V gene TRBV30 combines with J gene TRBJ1-6; 7 bases align to TRBD1. This CDR3 region has 13 residues. With V trimmed by 2 bases and J by 8 bases, 3 bases remained unmatched. CDR1 is GTSNPN, CDR2 SVGIG, per germline (reference sequence). The CDR3 is CAWSPQGHSPLHF. In DNA form, the CDR3 reads TGTGCCTGGAGTCCACAGGGGCATTCACCCCTCCACTTT.

The chain has TRBV11-1 and TRBJ2-3; D tentatively fits TRBD1 or TRBD2 (5 bases each). Looked up from germline, CDR1 is SGHAT and CDR2 is FQDESV (reference sequence). Trimming took 1 base from V and 4 from J, leaving 6 bases between them. This CDR3 is built from 13 residues. CDR3 sequence: CASSLGGADTQYF. The CDR3 DNA reads as TGTGCCAGCAGCTTAGGAGGGGCAGATACGCAGTATTTT.

The V and J genes are TRBV19 and TRBJ2-1; 7 bases fit TRBD2. J lost 0 bases, V lost 2 bases, and 10 bases had no gene match. The length of the CDR3 is 18 residues. Germline CDR1 reads LNHDA; CDR2 reads SQIVND (reference sequence). This chain's CDR3 is CASSIKPVGRSSYNEQFF. The DNA for the CDR3 is TGTGCCAGTAGTATAAAGCCTGTCGGGAGGAGCTCCTACAATGAGCAGTTCTTC.

This clone has a single count. The chain employs TRBV6-1 and TRBJ2-6; no clear D gene. Germline assignment: CDR1 MNHNS and CDR2 SASEGT. The CDR3 is made up of 16 amino acids. V was shortened by 4 bases and J by 2 bases, with 12 bases between the two germline ends. The CDR3: CASSGNWGPGANVLTF. CDR3 sequence (DNA): TGTGCCAGCAGTGGGAATTGGGGTCCTGGGGCCAACGTCCTGACTTTC.

The chain links TRBV7-9 to TRBJ2-7, with D perhaps being TRBD1 or TRBD2 (5 bases each). Trimming pared 1 base from V and 0 bases from J, leaving 7 bases between. This CDR3 has 14 residues. From germline, CDR1 is SEHNR and CDR2 FQNEAQ (reference sequence). DNA for the CDR3: TGTGCCAGCAGCTTAGGAGGGGACTCCTACGAGCAGTACTTC. Translated, it gives CASSLGGDSYEQYF.

The V gene is TRBV19, the J gene TRBJ1-4; 9 bases fit TRBD1. Germline CDR1 is LNHDA and CDR2 is SQIVND (reference sequence). V gave up 7 bases and J gave up 8 bases; unmatched junction bases: 5. This CDR3 spans 13 amino acids. The chain's CDR3 is CASMGTGREKLFF. DNA of the CDR3: TGTGCCAGTATGGGGACAGGGCGGGAAAAACTGTTTTTT.

The chain employs TRBV13 and TRBJ2-7; D not certain. CDR1 is PRHDT, CDR2 FYEKMQ, per germline (reference sequence). CDR3 size: 13 residues. Between the trimmed V and J ends, which lost 3 bases and 6 bases, there was a span of 12 bases. The CDR3 bases are TGTGCCAGCAGCTTCCGTTTCAGAGTCGAGCAGTACTTC. Translated: CASSFRFRVEQYF.

The rearrangement uses TRBV25-1 and TRBJ2-6; possibly TRBD1 for D (6 bases). The germline V gene has CDR1 MGHDK and CDR2 SYGVNS. The CDR3 runs to 15 residues. V was clipped by 1 base and J by 2 bases, with 6 bases between them. CDR3 sequence reads: CASSESGAGANVLTF. CDR3 bases: TGTGCCAGCAGTGAATCAGGGGCTGGGGCCAACGTCCTGACTTTC. Complete variable domain (other parts from reference TRBV25-1 and TRBJ2-6): EADIYQTPRYLVIGTGKKITLECSQTMGHDKMYWYQQDPGMELHLIHYSYGVNSTEKGDLSSESTVSRIRTEHFPLTLESARPSHTSQYLCASSESGAGANVLTFGAGSRLTVL.

The V and J genes are TRBV5-4 and TRBJ2-7; weak D call: TRBD1 (5 bases). This CDR3 comprises 14 residues. Germline V gene data show CDR1 as SGHNT and CDR2 as YYREEE (reference sequence). The germline V and J ends were trimmed by 1 base and 4 bases, with 12 bases remaining between them. CDR3 bases: TGTGCCAGCAGCTTGACAGGACGGTTTTACGAGCAGTACTTC. It encodes CASSLTGRFYEQYF.

The chain couples TRBV5-6 to TRBJ2-5, with 10 nucleotides matching TRBD2. This CDR3 region has 17 residues. The V gene end was trimmed by 6 bases and the J gene end by 5 bases; junction bases not matched to a gene: 16. Germline CDR1 SGHDT, CDR2 YYEEEE. The CDR3 sequence is CASNVIAGGNLLETQYF. CDR3 in DNA: TGTGCCAGCAACGTGATAGCGGGAGGAAACCTTTTGGAGACCCAGTACTTC.

This sequence joins TRBV27 and TRBJ2-7; either TRBD1 or TRBD2 may supply D (6 bases each). The CDR3 sequence is 14 residues long. Per germline, CDR1 MNHEY and CDR2 SMNVEV (reference sequence). Trimming removed 3 bases from V and 3 bases from J, with 12 bases in between. The CDR3 DNA sequence: TGTGCCAGCAGTTTTGGAGGGGGGAACTACGAGCAGTACTTC. Residues: CASSFGGGNYEQYF.

V and J are TRBV3-1 (or the pseudogene TRBV3-2) and TRBJ1-5; possible D gene TRBD1, 6 bases. Trimming stripped 4 bases from V and 7 bases from J, with 14 bases between. Germline lookup yields CDR1 LGHDT and CDR2 YNNKEL (reference sequence). The CDR3 has 14 residues. For the CDR3, the DNA is TGTGCCAGCAGCCCCGCCAGGGGTGGACAGCCCCAGCATTTT. This gives the protein CASSPARGGQPQHF.

V gene TRBV18 combines with J gene TRBJ1-2, with D possibly being TRBD1 (5 bases). Per germline, CDR1 KGHSH and CDR2 LQKENI. CDR3 length equals 16 residues. V lost 3 bases and J lost 8, with 22 bases in between. CDR3 in DNA: TGTGCCAGCTCACCCCCTTTCGGGGGTCCCGGAGGGGGCTACACCTTC. This codes for CASSPPFGGPGGGYTF. Supplemented by reference TRBV18 and TRBJ1-2, the full variable domain reads NAGVMQNPRHLVRRRGQEARLRCSPMKGHSHVYWYRQLPEEGLKFMVYLQKENIIDESGMPKERFSAEFPKEGPSILRIQQVVRGDSAAYFCASSPPFGGPGGGYTFGSGTRLTVV.

The chain carries TRBV7-8 and TRBJ1-1; D may be TRBD1 (6 bases). CDR1 and CDR2 from the germline V gene are SGHVS and FQNEAQ. The V gene lost 5 bases and the J gene lost 1 base, with 17 bases spanning the gap. CDR3 length: 16 residues. The CDR3 sequence is CASSPNPGTRNTEAFF. The DNA for the CDR3 is TGTGCCAGCAGCCCCAACCCCGGGACAAGGAACACTGAAGCTTTCTTT.

This clone was seen more than once but under ten times. V is TRBV2 and J is TRBJ1-5; D not certain. V gave up 1 base and J gave up 5 bases, with 3 bases separating them. There are 12 residues in the CDR3. CDR1 and CDR2 from the germline V gene are SNHLY and FYNNEI. Written as DNA, the CDR3 is TGTGCCAGCAGTGAAGAGGATCAGCCCCAGCATTTT. Its translation is CASSEEDQPQHF.

The chain recombines TRBV28 with TRBJ1-3; D is perhaps TRBD1 (5 bases). V was shortened by 6 bases and J by 0 bases, with 12 bases between the two germline ends. Germline V gene lookup returns CDR1 MDHEN and CDR2 SYDVKM. The CDR3 has 15 residues. The CDR3 DNA reads as TGTGCCAGCAGGGCCCCCGGGGGCTCTGGAAACACCATATATTTT. Protein: CASRAPGGSGNTIYF.

This clone was detected a few times. This chain connects TRBV6-1 to TRBJ2-7, with no clear D. Germline-derived CDR1 and CDR2 are MNHNS and SASEGT. Between the trimmed V and J ends, which lost 3 bases and 5 bases, there was a span of 8 bases. The CDR3 runs to 12 residues. CDR3 DNA: TGTGCCAGCAGTGACGTTTTCCACGAGCAGTACTTC. Protein: CASSDVFHEQYF.

The gene calls are TRBV11-2 and TRBJ1-2; perhaps TRBD1 as D (6 bases). The CDR3 consists of 14 residues. Germline loops: CDR1 SGHAT, CDR2 FQNNGV. V was cut by 7 bases and J by 5 bases, with 17 bases left in between. CDR3: CASTLRGAIYGYTF. CDR3 bases: TGTGCCAGCACTCTCCGGGGGGCAATTTATGGCTACACCTTC.

The chain recombines TRBV5-8 with TRBJ2-2; 8 bases map to TRBD1. J lost 1 base, V lost 7 bases, and 6 bases had no gene match. The CDR3 consists of 15 residues. The germline V gene has CDR1 SGHTS and CDR2 YDEGEE. CDR3 amino acids: CASRRDRGNTGELFF. The CDR3 coding sequence is TGTGCCAGCCGCCGAGACAGGGGGAACACCGGGGAGCTGTTTTTT.